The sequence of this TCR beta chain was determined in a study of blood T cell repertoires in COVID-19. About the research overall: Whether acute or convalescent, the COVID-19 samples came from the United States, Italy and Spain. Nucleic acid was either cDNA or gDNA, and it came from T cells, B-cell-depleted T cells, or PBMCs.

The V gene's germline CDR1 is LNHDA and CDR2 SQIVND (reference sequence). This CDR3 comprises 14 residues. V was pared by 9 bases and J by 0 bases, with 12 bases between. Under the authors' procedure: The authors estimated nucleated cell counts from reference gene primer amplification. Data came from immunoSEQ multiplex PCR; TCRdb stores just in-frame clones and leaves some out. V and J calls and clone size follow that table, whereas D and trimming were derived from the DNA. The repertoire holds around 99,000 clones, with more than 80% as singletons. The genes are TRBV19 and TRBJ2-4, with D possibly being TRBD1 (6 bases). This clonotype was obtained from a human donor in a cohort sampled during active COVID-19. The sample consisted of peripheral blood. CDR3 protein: CASRDRIAKNIQYF. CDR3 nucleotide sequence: TGTGCCAGCCGCGACAGGATAGCCAAAAACATTCAGTACTTC. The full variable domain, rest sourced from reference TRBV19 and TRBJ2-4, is DGGITQSPKYLFRKEGQNVTLSCEQNLNHDAMYWYRQDPGQGLRLIYYSQIVNDFQKGDIAEGYSVSREKKESFPLTVTSAQKNPTAFYLCASRDRIAKNIQYFGAGTRLSVL.